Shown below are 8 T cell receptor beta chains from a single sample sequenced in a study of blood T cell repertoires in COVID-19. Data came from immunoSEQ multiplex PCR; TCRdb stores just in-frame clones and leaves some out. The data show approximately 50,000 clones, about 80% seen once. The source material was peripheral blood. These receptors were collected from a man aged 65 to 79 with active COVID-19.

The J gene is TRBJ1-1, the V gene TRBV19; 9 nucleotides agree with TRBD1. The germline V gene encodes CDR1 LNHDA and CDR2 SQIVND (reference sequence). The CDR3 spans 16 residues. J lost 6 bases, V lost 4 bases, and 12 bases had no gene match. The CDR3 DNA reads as TGTGCCAGTAGTACCTCGATTGGACAGGGGAAAGCTGAAGCTTTCTTT. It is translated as CASSTSIGQGKAEAFF.

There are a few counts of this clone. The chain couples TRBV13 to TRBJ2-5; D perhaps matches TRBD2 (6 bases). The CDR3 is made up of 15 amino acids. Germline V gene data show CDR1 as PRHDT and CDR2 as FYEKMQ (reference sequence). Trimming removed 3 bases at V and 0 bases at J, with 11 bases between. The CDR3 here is CASSLRGGNQETQYF. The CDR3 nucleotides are TGTGCCAGCAGCTTGCGGGGTGGGAACCAAGAGACCCAGTACTTC.

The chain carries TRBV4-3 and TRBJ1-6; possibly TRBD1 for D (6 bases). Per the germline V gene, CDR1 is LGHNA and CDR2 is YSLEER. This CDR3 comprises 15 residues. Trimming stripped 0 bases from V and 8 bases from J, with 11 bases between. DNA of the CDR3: TGCGCCAGCAGCCAAGACCGGACAGATTATTCACCCCTCCACTTT. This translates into CASSQDRTDYSPLHF.

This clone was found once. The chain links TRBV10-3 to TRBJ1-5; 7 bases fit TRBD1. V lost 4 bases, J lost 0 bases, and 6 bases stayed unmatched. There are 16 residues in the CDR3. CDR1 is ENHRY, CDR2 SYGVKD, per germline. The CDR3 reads CAISAGTENSNQPQHF. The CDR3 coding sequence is TGTGCCATCAGTGCGGGGACAGAGAATAGCAATCAGCCCCAGCATTTT.

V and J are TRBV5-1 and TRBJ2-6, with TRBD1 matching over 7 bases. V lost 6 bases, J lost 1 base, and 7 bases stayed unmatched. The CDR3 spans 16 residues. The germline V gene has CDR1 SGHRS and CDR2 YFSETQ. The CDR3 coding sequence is TGCGCCAGCACCTTAAGGGGGCTGTCTGGGGCCAACGTCCTGACTTTC. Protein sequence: CASTLRGLSGANVLTF.

The CDR3 sequence is CASSISGRPETQYF. DNA for the CDR3: TGTGCCAGCAGCATTTCAGGGCGGCCAGAGACCCAGTACTTC. This sequence joins TRBV9 and TRBJ2-5, with D possibly being TRBD1 (5 bases). The CDR3 sequence is 14 residues long. The germline V gene encodes CDR1 SGDLS and CDR2 YYNGEE. V dropped 4 bases and J dropped 4 bases, with 14 bases sitting between them.

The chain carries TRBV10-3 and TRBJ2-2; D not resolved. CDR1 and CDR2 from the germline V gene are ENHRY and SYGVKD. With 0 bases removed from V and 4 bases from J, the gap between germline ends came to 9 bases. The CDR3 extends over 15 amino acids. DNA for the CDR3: TGTGCCATCAGTGAGTCGTCACAGTTCACCGGGGAGCTGTTTTTT. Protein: CAISESSQFTGELFF.

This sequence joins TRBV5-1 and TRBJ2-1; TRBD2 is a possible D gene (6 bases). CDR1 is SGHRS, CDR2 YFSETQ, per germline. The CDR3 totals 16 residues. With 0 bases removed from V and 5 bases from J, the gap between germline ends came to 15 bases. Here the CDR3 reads CASSLEGLATNNEQFF. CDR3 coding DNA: TGCGCCAGCAGCTTGGAGGGGCTAGCGACCAACAATGAGCAGTTCTTC.